This TCR beta chain is from a study of human CD8 memory T cell subsets. General study points: Only a minimal degree of mutual overlap characterized stem-like memory and precursor exhausted T cell repertoires.

Comment on this clonotype: Its specificity is not known.

TCR beta libraries were made by UMI-labeled 5' RACE. For each CDR3 protein, TCRdb gives one entry from its re-call of the 5' RACE reads, without DNA. Here the sample table reports approximately 7,000 distinct CDR3 sequences. This CDR3 comprises 13 residues. The germline CDR1 and CDR2 sequences are LNHNV and YYDKDF (reference sequence). The genes are TRBV15 and TRBJ2-7; checking the TCRdb D call of TRBD1 is not possible without DNA. The sequencing sample was made of CD8+ T cells from PBMCs. The receptor was derived from a human donor in good health. CDR3 loop: CATSRDSPYEQYF.